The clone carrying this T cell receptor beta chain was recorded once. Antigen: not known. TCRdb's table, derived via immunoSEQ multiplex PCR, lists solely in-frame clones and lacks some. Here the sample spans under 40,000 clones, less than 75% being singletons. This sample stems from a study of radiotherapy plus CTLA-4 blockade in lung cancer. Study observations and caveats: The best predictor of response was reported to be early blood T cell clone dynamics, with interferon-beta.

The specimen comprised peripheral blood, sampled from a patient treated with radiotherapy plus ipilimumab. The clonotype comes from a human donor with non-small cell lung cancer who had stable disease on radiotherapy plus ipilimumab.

The CDR3 sequence is CASSQDTGETDTQYF. The CDR3 nucleotides are TGCGCCAGCAGCCAAGATACAGGGGAGACAGATACGCAGTATTTT. V is TRBV4-3 and J is TRBJ2-3; 7 bases map to TRBD1. This CDR3 spans 15 amino acids. Germline V gene lookup returns CDR1 LGHNA and CDR2 YSLEER. V lost 0 bases to trimming and J lost 3 bases; unmatched junction nucleotides: 3.